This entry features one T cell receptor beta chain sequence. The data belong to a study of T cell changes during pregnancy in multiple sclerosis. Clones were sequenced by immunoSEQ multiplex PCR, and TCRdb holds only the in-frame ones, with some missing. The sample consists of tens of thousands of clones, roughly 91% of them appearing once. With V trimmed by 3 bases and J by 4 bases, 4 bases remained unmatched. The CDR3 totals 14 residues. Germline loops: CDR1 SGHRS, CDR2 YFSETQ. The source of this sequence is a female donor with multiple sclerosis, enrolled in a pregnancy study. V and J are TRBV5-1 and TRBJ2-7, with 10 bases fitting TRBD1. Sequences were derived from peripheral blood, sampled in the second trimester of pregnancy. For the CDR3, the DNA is TGCGCCAGCAGCTGGGACAGGGGAGGTTACGAGCAGTACTTC. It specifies CASSWDRGGYEQYF.